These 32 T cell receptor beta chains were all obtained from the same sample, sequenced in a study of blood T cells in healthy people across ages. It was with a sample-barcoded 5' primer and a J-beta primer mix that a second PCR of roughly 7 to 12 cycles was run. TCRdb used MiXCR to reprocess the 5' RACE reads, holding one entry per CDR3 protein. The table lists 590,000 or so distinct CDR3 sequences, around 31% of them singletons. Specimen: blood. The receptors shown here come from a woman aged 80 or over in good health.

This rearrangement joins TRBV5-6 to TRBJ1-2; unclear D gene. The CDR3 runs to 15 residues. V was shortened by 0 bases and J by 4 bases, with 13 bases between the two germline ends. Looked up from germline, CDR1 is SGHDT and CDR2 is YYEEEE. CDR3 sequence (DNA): TGTGCCAGCAGCTTGGGCACCACTCGGGTCTATGGCTACACCTTC. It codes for CASSLGTTRVYGYTF.

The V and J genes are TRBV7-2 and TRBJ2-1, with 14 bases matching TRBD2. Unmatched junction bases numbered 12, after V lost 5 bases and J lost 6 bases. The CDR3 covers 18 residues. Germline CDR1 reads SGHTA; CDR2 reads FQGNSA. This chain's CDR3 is CASSLSLGLAGGVNEQFF. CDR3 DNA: TGTGCCAGCAGCCTATCCCTAGGACTAGCGGGAGGTGTCAATGAGCAGTTCTTC.

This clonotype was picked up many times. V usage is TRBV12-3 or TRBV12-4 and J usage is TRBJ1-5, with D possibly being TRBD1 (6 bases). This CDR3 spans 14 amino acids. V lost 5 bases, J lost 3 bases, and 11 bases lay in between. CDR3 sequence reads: CASSPDSYNQPQHF. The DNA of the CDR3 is TGTGCCAGCAGTCCGGACAGCTACAATCAGCCCCAGCATTTT.

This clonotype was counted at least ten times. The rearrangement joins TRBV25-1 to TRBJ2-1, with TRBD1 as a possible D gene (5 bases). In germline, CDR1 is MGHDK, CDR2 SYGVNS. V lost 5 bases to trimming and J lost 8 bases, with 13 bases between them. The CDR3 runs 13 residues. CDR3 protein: CASSRGPVDEQFF. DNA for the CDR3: TGTGCCAGCAGTAGGGGCCCAGTCGATGAGCAGTTCTTC.

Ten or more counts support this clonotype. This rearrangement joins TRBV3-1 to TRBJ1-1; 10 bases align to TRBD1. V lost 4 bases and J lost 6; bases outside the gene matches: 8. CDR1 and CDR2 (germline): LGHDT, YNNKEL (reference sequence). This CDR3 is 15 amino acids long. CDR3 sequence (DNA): TGTGCCAGCAGCCCCTGGACAGGGGGAACGGCTGAAGCTTTCTTT. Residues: CASSPWTGGTAEAFF.

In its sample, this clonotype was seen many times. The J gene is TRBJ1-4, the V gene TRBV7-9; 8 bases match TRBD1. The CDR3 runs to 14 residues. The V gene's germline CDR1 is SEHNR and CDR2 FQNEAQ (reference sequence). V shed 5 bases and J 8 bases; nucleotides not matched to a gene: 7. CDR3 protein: CASSTMGQAEKLFF. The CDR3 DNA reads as TGTGCCAGCAGCACGATGGGACAGGCAGAAAAACTGTTTTTT.

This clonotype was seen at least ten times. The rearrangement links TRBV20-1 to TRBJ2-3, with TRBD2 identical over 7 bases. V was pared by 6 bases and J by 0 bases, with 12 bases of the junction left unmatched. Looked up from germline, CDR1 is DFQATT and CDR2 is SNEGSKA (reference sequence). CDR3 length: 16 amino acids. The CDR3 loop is CSAADWSGASTDTQYF. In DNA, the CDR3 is TGCAGTGCCGCCGACTGGAGCGGGGCTAGCACAGATACGCAGTATTTT.

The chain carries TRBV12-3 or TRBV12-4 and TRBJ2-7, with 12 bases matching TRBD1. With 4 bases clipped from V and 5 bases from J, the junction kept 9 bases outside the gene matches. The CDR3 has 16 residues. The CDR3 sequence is CASSSSLGTGGNEQYF. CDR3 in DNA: TGTGCCAGCAGTTCATCCCTCGGGACAGGGGGCAACGAGCAGTACTTC.

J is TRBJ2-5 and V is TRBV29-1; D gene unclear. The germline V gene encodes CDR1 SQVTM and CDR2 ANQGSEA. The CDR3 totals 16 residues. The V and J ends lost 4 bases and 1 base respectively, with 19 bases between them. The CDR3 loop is CSVVPLIFRSQETQYF. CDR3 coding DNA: TGCAGCGTTGTCCCTCTGATCTTCCGGAGCCAAGAGACCCAGTACTTC.

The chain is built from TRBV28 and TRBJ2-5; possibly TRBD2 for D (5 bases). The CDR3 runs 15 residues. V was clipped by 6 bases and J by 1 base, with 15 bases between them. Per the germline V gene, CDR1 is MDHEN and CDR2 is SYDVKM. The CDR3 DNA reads TGTGCCAGCAGCCAACCACTAGGAGGCCAAGAGACCCAGTACTTC. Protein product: CASSQPLGGQETQYF.

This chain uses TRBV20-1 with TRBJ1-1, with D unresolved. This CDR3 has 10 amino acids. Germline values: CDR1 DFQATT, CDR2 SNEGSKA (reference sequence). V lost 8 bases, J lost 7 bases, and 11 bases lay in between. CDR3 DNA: TGCAGTTCGGGCACCAATGAAGCTTTCTTT. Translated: CSSGTNEAFF.

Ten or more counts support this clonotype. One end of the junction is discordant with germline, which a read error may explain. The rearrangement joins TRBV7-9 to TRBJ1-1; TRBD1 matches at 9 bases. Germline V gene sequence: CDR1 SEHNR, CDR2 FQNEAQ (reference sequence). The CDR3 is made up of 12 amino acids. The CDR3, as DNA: TGCGCCAGCAGCTTGGGACAGGGTGAAGCTTTCTTT. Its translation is CASSLGQGEAFF.

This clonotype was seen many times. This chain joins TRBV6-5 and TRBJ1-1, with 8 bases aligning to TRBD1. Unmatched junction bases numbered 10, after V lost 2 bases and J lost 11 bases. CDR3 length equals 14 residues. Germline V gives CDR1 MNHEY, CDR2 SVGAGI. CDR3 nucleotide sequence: TGTGCCAGCAGTTACCGACCAGGGGGCAAGTCGGCTTTCTTT. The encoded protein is CASSYRPGGKSAFF.

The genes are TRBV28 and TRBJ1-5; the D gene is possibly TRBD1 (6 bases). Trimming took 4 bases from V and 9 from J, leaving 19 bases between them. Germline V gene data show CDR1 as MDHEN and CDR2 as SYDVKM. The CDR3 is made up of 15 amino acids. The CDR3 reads CASSSLEGVPPPQHF. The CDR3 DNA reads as TGTGCCAGCAGTTCTCTCGAGGGGGTACCTCCGCCCCAGCATTTT.

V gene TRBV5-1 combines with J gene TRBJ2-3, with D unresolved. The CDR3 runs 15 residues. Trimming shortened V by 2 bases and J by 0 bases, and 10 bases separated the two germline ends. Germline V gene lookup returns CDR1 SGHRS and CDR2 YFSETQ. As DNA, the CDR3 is TGCGCCAGCAGCTTTAAGGGTTCTAGCACAGATACGCAGTATTTT. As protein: CASSFKGSSTDTQYF.

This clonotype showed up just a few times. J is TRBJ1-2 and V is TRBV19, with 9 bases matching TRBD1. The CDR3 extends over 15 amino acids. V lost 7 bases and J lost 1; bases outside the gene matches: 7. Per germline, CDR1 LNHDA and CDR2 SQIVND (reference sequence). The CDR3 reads CASTQGQGYNYGYTF. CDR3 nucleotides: TGTGCCAGTACCCAAGGACAGGGGTATAACTATGGCTACACCTTC.

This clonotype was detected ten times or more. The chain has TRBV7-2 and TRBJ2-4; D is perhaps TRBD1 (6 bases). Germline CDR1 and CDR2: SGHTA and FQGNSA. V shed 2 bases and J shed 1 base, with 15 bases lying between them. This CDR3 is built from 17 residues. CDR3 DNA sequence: TGTGCCAGCAGCTTAAGCAGTAGGGGGTCGGCCAAAAACATTCAGTACTTC. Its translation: CASSLSSRGSAKNIQYF.

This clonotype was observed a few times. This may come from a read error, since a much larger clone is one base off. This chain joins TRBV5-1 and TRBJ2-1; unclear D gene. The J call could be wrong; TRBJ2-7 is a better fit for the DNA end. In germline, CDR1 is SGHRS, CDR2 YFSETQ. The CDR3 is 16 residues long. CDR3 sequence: CASSLVAGRSYNEQYF. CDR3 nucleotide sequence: TGCGCCAGCAGCTTGGTGGCAGGTCGCTCCTACAATGAGCAGTACTTC.

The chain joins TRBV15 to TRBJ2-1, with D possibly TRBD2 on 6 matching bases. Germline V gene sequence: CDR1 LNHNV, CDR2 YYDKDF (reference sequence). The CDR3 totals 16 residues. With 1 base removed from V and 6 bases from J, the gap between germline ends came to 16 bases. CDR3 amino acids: CATSRGGRGSGNEQFF. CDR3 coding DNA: TGTGCCACCAGCAGAGGGGGCCGGGGGTCGGGCAATGAGCAGTTCTTC.

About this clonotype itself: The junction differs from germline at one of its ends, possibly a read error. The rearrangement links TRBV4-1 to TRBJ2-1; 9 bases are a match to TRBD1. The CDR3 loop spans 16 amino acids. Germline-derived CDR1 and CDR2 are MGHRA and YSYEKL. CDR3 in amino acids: CASSQGDRDSYNERYF. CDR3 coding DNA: TGCGCCAGCAGCCAAGGGGACAGGGACTCCTACAATGAGCGGTACTTC.

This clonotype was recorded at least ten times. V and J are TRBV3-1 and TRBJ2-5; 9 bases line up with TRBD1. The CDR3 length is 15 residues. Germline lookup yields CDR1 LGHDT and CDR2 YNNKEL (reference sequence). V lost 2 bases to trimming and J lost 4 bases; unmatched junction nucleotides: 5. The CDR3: CASSQRGQGLETQYF. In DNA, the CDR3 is TGTGCCAGCAGCCAACGGGGACAGGGATTAGAGACCCAGTACTTC.

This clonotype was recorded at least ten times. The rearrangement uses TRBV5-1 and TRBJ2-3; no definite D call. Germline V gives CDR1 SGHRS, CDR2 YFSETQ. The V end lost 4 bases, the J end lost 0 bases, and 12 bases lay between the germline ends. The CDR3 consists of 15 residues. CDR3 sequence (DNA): TGCGCCAGCAGCCTCGACTTCAAGAGCACAGATACGCAGTATTTT. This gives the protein CASSLDFKSTDTQYF.

The CDR3: CASSQDFFGSQHF. CDR3 coding DNA: TGTGCCAGCAGCCAAGATTTTTTTGGGTCCCAGCATTTT. The chain is built from TRBV14 and TRBJ1-5; no firm D call. This CDR3 is built from 13 residues. The germline V and J ends were trimmed by 0 bases and 11 bases, with 11 bases remaining between them. Germline-derived CDR1 and CDR2 are SGHDN and FVKESK.

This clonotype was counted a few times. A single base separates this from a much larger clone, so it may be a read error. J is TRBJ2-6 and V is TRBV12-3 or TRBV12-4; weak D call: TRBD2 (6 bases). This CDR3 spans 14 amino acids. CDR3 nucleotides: TGTGCCAGCAGTCGGGGGTCTGGGGCCAACGTCCGGACTTTC. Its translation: CASSRGSGANVRTF.

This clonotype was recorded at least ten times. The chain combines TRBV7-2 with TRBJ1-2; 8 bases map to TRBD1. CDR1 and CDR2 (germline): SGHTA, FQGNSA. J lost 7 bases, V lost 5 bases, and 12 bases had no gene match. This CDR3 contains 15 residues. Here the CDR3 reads CASSPITRDRGGYTF. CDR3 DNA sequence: TGTGCCAGCAGCCCCATCACTCGCGACAGGGGTGGCTACACCTTC. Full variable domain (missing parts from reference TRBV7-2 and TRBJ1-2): GAGVSQSPSNKVTEKGKDVELRCDPISGHTALYWYRQSLGQGLEFLIYFQGNSAPDKSGLPSDRFSAERTGGSVSTLTIQRTQQEDSAVYLCASSPITRDRGGYTFGSGTRLTVV.

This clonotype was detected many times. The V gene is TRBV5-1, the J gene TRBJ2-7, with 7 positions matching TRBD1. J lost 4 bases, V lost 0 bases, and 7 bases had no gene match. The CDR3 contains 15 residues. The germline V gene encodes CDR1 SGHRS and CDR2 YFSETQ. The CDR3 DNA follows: TGCGCCAGCAGCTTGGGCCACAGGGGTGGGTACGAGCAGTACTTC. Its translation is CASSLGHRGGYEQYF.

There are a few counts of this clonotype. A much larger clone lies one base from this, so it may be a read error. The CDR3 spells CASSRQGAVGEQYF. The DNA for the CDR3 is TGTGCCAGTAGTCGGCAGGGGGCGGTGGGCGAGCAGTACTTC. The chain employs TRBV19 and TRBJ2-5, with 8 bases that match TRBD1. The DNA end is a closer match to TRBJ2-7, so the J assignment may be wrong. The CDR3 length is 14 residues. Germline CDR1 reads LNHDA; CDR2 reads SQIVND (reference sequence).

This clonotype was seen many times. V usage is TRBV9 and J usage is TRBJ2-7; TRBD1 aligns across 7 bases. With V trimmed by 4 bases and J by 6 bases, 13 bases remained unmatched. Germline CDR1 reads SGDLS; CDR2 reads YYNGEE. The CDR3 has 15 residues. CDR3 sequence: CASSLTPGGSSEQYF. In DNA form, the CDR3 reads TGTGCCAGCAGCCTAACTCCAGGGGGTAGTTCCGAGCAGTACTTC.

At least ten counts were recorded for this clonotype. The CDR3, as DNA: TGCAGTGCTAGAGATCCCCTAGCGGGGGGCTCCTACAATGAGCAGTTCTTC. The encoded protein is CSARDPLAGGSYNEQFF. V is TRBV20-1 and J is TRBJ2-1; 11 nucleotides line up with TRBD2. Germline CDR1 is DFQATT and CDR2 is SNEGSKA (reference sequence). The CDR3 contains 17 residues. V gave up 0 bases and J gave up 0 bases; unmatched junction bases: 4.

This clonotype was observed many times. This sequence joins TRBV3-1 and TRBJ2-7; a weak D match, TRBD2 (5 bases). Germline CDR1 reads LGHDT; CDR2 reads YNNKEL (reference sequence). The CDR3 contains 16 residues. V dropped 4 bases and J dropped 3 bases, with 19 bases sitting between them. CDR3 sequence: CASSPTERGKFYEQYF. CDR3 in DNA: TGTGCCAGCAGCCCCACGGAACGAGGGAAATTCTACGAGCAGTACTTC.

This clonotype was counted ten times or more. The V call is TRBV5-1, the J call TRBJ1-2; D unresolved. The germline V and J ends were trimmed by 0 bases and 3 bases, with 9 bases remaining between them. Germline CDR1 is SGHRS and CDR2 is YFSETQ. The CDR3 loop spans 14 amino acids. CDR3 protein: CASSLGSRDYGYTF. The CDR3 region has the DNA TGCGCCAGCAGCTTGGGATCGCGCGACTATGGCTACACCTTC. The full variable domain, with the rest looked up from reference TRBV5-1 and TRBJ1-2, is KAGVTQTPRYLIKTRGQQVTLSCSPISGHRSVSWYQQTPGQGLQFLFEYFSETQRNKGNFPGRFSGRQFSNSRSEMNVSTLELGDSALYLCASSLGSRDYGYTFGSGTRLTVV.

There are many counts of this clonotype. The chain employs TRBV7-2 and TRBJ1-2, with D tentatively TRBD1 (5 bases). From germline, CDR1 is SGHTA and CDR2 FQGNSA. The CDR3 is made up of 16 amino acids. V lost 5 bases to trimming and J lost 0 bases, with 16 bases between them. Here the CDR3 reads CASSGFREAPNYGYTF. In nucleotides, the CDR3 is TGTGCCAGCAGCGGATTCAGGGAAGCCCCTAACTATGGCTACACCTTC.